This T cell receptor beta chain was profiled in a study of T cell responses to AZD1222 COVID-19 vaccine. Repertoires were generated with immunoSEQ multiplex PCR, while TCRdb's copy carries only in-frame clones and drops some. The table records about 100,000 clones, approximately 89% of them present only once. Sequenced here: peripheral blood, sampled on day 0 of MenACWY control vaccination. The source is an adult in good health.

This chain's CDR3 is CASSYGQGAFSAFF. The CDR3 nucleotides read TGTGCCAGCAGCTACGGACAGGGGGCGTTTTCAGCTTTCTTT. The chain links TRBV11-2 to TRBJ1-1; 11 bases line up with TRBD1. Germline V lookup: CDR1 SGHAT, CDR2 FQNNGV. The CDR3 sequence is 14 residues long. Trimming at V came to 4 bases and at J to 10 bases, leaving 8 bases not matched to a gene.